This T cell receptor beta chain comes out of a study of PD-1 blockade in classical Hodgkin lymphoma. Study information: Patients were infused with nivolumab 3 mg/kg every 2 weeks. Study-level results: Patients newly diagnosed and complete responders had comparable baseline diversity.

The V and J ends lost 5 bases and 6 bases respectively, with 19 bases between them. Germline V gives CDR1 SQVTM, CDR2 ANQGSEA. This CDR3 has 14 residues. Each of the patients experienced relapse following autologous stem cell transplantation, and their brentuximab vedotin exposure differed. TCRdb's copy holds only in-frame clones and misses some; the assay was immunoSEQ multiplex PCR. There are more than 25,000 clones in the sample; 85% to 90% occur only once, and around 2.5% lies in the top ten. A note on this clone: No antigen is known for it.

The source material was peripheral blood mononuclear cells (PBMCs), sampled at baseline. The receptor was isolated from a human donor with classical Hodgkin lymphoma. The chain links TRBV29-1 to TRBJ1-2; tentatively, D is TRBD1 (6 bases). CDR3 DNA: TGCAGCGTTCCCATCCTAACAGGGTTCGATGGCTACACCTTC. This gives the protein CSVPILTGFDGYTF.